This TCR beta chain derives from a study of blood T cells in healthy people across ages. This CDR3 contains 15 residues. CDR1 and CDR2 from the germline V gene are LGHNA and YSLEER. V lost 1 base and J 2 bases, leaving 11 bases between the germline ends. Then a second PCR, running about 6 to 12 cycles, was carried out with a sample-barcoded 5' primer and a J-beta primer mix. Every cDNA was tagged by a template-switch adaptor with 12 random nucleotides. Each CDR3 protein is one row after TCRdb ran MiXCR on the 5' RACE reads. The data contain around 800,000 distinct CDR3 sequences, approximately 67% of them seen just once; the ten biggest clones take up roughly 25%.

This chain links TRBV4-3 with TRBJ1-2, with a weak D call TRBD1 (6 bases). Sequencing was done on a sample of blood. This TCR was sampled from a man aged 25-45 years in good health. The CDR3 region is CASSQANTGNYGYTF. The CDR3 nucleotides are TGCGCCAGCAGCCAAGCTAATACAGGGAACTATGGCTACACCTTC.